The rows below give T cell receptor beta chains drawn from one sample of a study of T cell repertoires in cytomegalovirus infection. TCRdb re-analysed the reads in MiXCR, keeping a single row per CDR3 protein. The sample includes about 230,000 distinct CDR3 sequences, roughly 23% of them seen just once. The sample taken for sequencing was CD8+ T cells from PBMCs. The receptors were sampled from a human donor in good health (CMV status not recorded). Some clones in this sample may be carry-over from other donors' samples. CDR3s include the opening cysteine and the closing phenylalanine or tryptophan. Each record gives: CDR3 protein, CDR3 DNA, V gene, D gene, clone size, J gene. D genes are given only for firm matches. Clone sizes are given selectively: once, few, many, or a class where the clone is expanded.

CDR3 protein: CSARDRGSDYGYTF
CDR3 DNA: TGCAGTGCCCGCGACAGGGGATCGGACTATGGCTACACCTTC
V gene: TRBV20-1
D gene: TRBD1
clone size: NA
J gene: TRBJ1-2

CDR3 protein: CASSQAPGMYYEQYF
CDR3 DNA: TGCGCCAGCAGCCAAGCTCCAGGGATGTACTACGAGCAGTACTTC
V gene: TRBV4-1
D gene: NA
clone size: few
J gene: TRBJ2-7

CDR3 protein: CASSYAGSSYNEQFF
CDR3 DNA: TGTGCCAGCAGTTACGCGGGGAGCTCCTACAATGAGCAGTTCTTC
V gene: TRBV6-5
D gene: NA
clone size: few
J gene: TRBJ2-1

CDR3 protein: CASQVYGLTEAFF
CDR3 DNA: TGTGCCAGCCAAGTTTACGGGCTCACTGAAGCTTTCTTT
V gene: TRBV28
D gene: NA
clone size: NA
J gene: TRBJ1-1

CDR3 protein: CASSQAPGTGASYGYTF
CDR3 DNA: TGTGCCAGCAGCCAAGCCCCCGGGACAGGGGCATCCTATGGCTACACCTTC
V gene: TRBV4-2
D gene: TRBD1
clone size: NA
J gene: TRBJ1-2

CDR3 protein: CASSSTGGGELFF
CDR3 DNA: TGTGCCAGCAGCAGCACAGGGGGCGGGGAGCTGTTTTTT
V gene: TRBV7-9
D gene: TRBD1
clone size: few
J gene: TRBJ2-2

CDR3 protein: CASSQARPAYNEQFF
CDR3 DNA: TGCGCCAGCAGCCAAGCGAGGCCCGCCTACAATGAGCAGTTCTTC
V gene: TRBV4-1
D gene: NA
clone size: many
J gene: TRBJ2-1

CDR3 protein: CASSQGQGANEQFF
CDR3 DNA: TGTGCCAGCAGCCAGGGACAGGGGGCGAATGAGCAGTTCTTC
V gene: TRBV12-3/TRBV12-4
D gene: TRBD1
clone size: NA
J gene: TRBJ2-1

CDR3 protein: CASSPWGESQETQYF
CDR3 DNA: TGTGCCAGCAGCCCCTGGGGGGAGTCCCAAGAGACCCAGTACTTC
V gene: TRBV7-9
D gene: NA
clone size: many
J gene: TRBJ2-5

CDR3 protein: CASSAGGEGNSPLHF
CDR3 DNA: TGTGCCAGCAGTGCAGGGGGCGAGGGTAATTCACCCCTCCACTTT
V gene: TRBV4-2
D gene: TRBD1
clone size: once
J gene: TRBJ1-6

CDR3 protein: CASSQGGQGKNTEAFF
CDR3 DNA: TGCGCCAGCAGCCAGGGGGGACAGGGCAAAAACACTGAAGCTTTCTTT
V gene: TRBV4-1
D gene: TRBD1
clone size: NA
J gene: TRBJ1-1

CDR3 protein: CASSLGVGDRAYEQYF
CDR3 DNA: TGTGCCAGCAGCTTAGGGGTCGGGGACAGAGCCTACGAGCAGTACTTC
V gene: TRBV7-6
D gene: TRBD1
clone size: NA
J gene: TRBJ2-7

CDR3 protein: CASPLLGTWDTQYF
CDR3 DNA: TGTGCCAGCCCCTTACTGGGGACGTGGGATACGCAGTATTTT
V gene: TRBV7-9
D gene: NA
clone size: NA
J gene: TRBJ2-3

CDR3 protein: CSARALNEKLFF
CDR3 DNA: TGCAGTGCTAGGGCTCTTAATGAAAAACTGTTTTTT
V gene: TRBV20-1
D gene: NA
clone size: NA
J gene: TRBJ1-4

CDR3 protein: CASSLYGGDYEQYF
CDR3 DNA: TGCGCCAGCAGCTTGTACGGGGGAGACTACGAGCAGTACTTC
V gene: TRBV5-1
D gene: NA
clone size: NA
J gene: TRBJ2-7

CDR3 protein: CASSLTGTGHEQYF
CDR3 DNA: TGTGCCAGCAGTTTAACAGGGACAGGGCACGAGCAGTACTTC
V gene: TRBV12-3/TRBV12-4
D gene: TRBD1
clone size: few
J gene: TRBJ2-7

CDR3 protein: CASSDNIGRNYGYTF
CDR3 DNA: TGTGCCAGCAGCGACAACATAGGGAGAAACTATGGCTACACCTTC
V gene: TRBV7-2
D gene: NA
clone size: many
J gene: TRBJ1-2

CDR3 protein: CSVGRDRGPNEQYF
CDR3 DNA: TGCAGCGTGGGAAGGGACAGGGGGCCTAACGAGCAGTACTTC
V gene: TRBV29-1
D gene: TRBD1
clone size: once
J gene: TRBJ2-7

CDR3 protein: CASSLGVGETQYF
CDR3 DNA: TGTGCCAGCAGTTTAGGGGTGGGAGAGACCCAGTACTTC
V gene: TRBV12-3/TRBV12-4
D gene: NA
clone size: NA
J gene: TRBJ2-5

CDR3 protein: CASSLGSGGAFDEQFF
CDR3 DNA: TGTGCCAGCAGCTTAGGTAGCGGGGGGGCCTTCGATGAGCAGTTCTTC
V gene: TRBV7-8
D gene: TRBD2
clone size: many
J gene: TRBJ2-1

CDR3 protein: CASSVGATDTQYF
CDR3 DNA: TGTGCCAGCAGCGTCGGAGCCACAGATACGCAGTATTTT
V gene: TRBV11-1
D gene: NA
clone size: many
J gene: TRBJ2-3

CDR3 protein: CASSAGEGDYEQYF
CDR3 DNA: TGTGCCAGCAGCGCCGGGGAGGGGGACTACGAGCAGTACTTC
V gene: TRBV7-2
D gene: NA
clone size: few
J gene: TRBJ2-7

CDR3 protein: CASSFQQANTEAFF
CDR3 DNA: TGTGCCAGCAGTTTCCAACAGGCGAACACTGAAGCTTTCTTT
V gene: TRBV12-3/TRBV12-4
D gene: NA
clone size: few
J gene: TRBJ1-1

CDR3 protein: CASSGYRDTSTDTQYF
CDR3 DNA: TGTGCCAGCAGCGGCTACCGGGACACTAGCACAGATACGCAGTATTTT
V gene: TRBV7-6
D gene: NA
clone size: many
J gene: TRBJ2-3

CDR3 protein: CASSLAGVLTEAFF
CDR3 DNA: TGTGCCAGCAGCCTTGCAGGGGTCCTCACTGAAGCTTTCTTT
V gene: TRBV14
D gene: NA
clone size: NA
J gene: TRBJ1-1

CDR3 protein: CASYRGGLDEQFF
CDR3 DNA: TGTGCCAGCTACCGGGGGGGCCTTGATGAGCAGTTCTTC
V gene: TRBV6-1
D gene: TRBD2
clone size: few
J gene: TRBJ2-1

CDR3 protein: CASSVYTNYEQYF
CDR3 DNA: TGTGCCAGCAGCGTGTATACAAACTACGAGCAGTACTTC
V gene: TRBV4-2
D gene: NA
clone size: once
J gene: TRBJ2-7

CDR3 protein: CASSISGDEQFF
CDR3 DNA: TGCGCCAGCAGCATTAGCGGGGACGAGCAGTTCTTC
V gene: TRBV5-1
D gene: TRBD2
clone size: NA
J gene: TRBJ2-1

CDR3 protein: CASSISGDTEAFF
CDR3 DNA: TGTGCCAGTAGTATATCGGGGGACACTGAAGCTTTCTTT
V gene: TRBV19
D gene: NA
clone size: NA
J gene: TRBJ1-1

CDR3 protein: CASSQDLGQGANGELFF
CDR3 DNA: TGTGCCAGCAGCCAAGATCTAGGACAGGGGGCGAACGGGGAGCTGTTTTTT
V gene: TRBV4-2
D gene: TRBD1
clone size: NA
J gene: TRBJ2-2

CDR3 protein: CASSWDRFNYGYTF
CDR3 DNA: TGTGCCAGCAGCTGGGACAGGTTTAACTATGGCTACACCTTC
V gene: TRBV28
D gene: TRBD1
clone size: NA
J gene: TRBJ1-2

CDR3 protein: CASSFGPPEKLFF
CDR3 DNA: TGTGCCAGCAGTTTTGGCCCTCCCGAAAAACTGTTTTTT
V gene: TRBV12-3/TRBV12-4
D gene: NA
clone size: few
J gene: TRBJ1-4

CDR3 protein: CASSLGRGTGAFF
CDR3 DNA: TGTGCCAGCAGCTTAGGGCGAGGGACTGGAGCTTTCTTT
V gene: TRBV7-6
D gene: NA
clone size: NA
J gene: TRBJ1-1

CDR3 protein: CASSLGGGGLFF
CDR3 DNA: TGTGCCAGCAGCCTCGGAGGGGGTGGCTTGTTCTTC
V gene: TRBV12-3/TRBV12-4
D gene: NA
clone size: many
J gene: TRBJ2-1

CDR3 protein: CASSWGIAEAFF
CDR3 DNA: TGTGCCAGCTCGTGGGGAATTGCTGAAGCTTTCTTT
V gene: TRBV13
D gene: NA
clone size: few
J gene: TRBJ1-1

CDR3 protein: CASTLTWRGSTDTQYF
CDR3 DNA: TGTGCCAGCACCCTTACGTGGCGGGGTAGCACAGATACGCAGTATTTT
V gene: TRBV28
D gene: NA
clone size: many
J gene: TRBJ2-3

CDR3 protein: CASSQDWGQGAEQFF
CDR3 DNA: TGTGCCAGCAGCCAAGATTGGGGACAGGGAGCTGAGCAGTTCTTC
V gene: TRBV14
D gene: TRBD1
clone size: NA
J gene: TRBJ2-1

CDR3 protein: CASSEYRVPTDTQYF
CDR3 DNA: TGTGCCAGCAGTGAGTACAGGGTACCCACAGATACGCAGTATTTT
V gene: TRBV2
D gene: NA
clone size: NA
J gene: TRBJ2-3

CDR3 protein: CASSTTLGGNEQFF
CDR3 DNA: TGTGCCAGCAGCACCACTCTTGGTGGCAATGAGCAGTTCTTC
V gene: TRBV7-6
D gene: NA
clone size: few
J gene: TRBJ2-1

CDR3 protein: CASRDSGANVLTF
CDR3 DNA: TGTGCCAGTAGGGACTCTGGGGCCAACGTCCTGACTTTC
V gene: TRBV19
D gene: NA
clone size: NA
J gene: TRBJ2-6

CDR3 protein: CASSDRETGELFF
CDR3 DNA: TGTGCCAGCAGTGACAGGGAGACCGGGGAGCTGTTTTTT
V gene: TRBV6-1
D gene: NA
clone size: many
J gene: TRBJ2-2

CDR3 protein: CASSDSGTGGYYGYTF
CDR3 DNA: TGTGCCAGCAGCGATTCAGGGACAGGGGGCTATTATGGCTACACCTTC
V gene: TRBV7-2
D gene: TRBD1
clone size: NA
J gene: TRBJ1-2

CDR3 protein: CATSAQGAQPQHF
CDR3 DNA: TGTGCCACCAGCGCACAGGGTGCTCAGCCCCAGCATTTT
V gene: TRBV15
D gene: NA
clone size: NA
J gene: TRBJ1-5

CDR3 protein: CASSLASDQETQYF
CDR3 DNA: TGTGCCAGCAGCTTAGCGAGCGACCAAGAGACCCAGTACTTC
V gene: TRBV7-9
D gene: NA
clone size: NA
J gene: TRBJ2-5

CDR3 protein: CASSPLVFNYGYTF
CDR3 DNA: TGTGCCAGCAGTCCCCTCGTCTTTAACTATGGCTACACCTTC
V gene: TRBV6-5
D gene: NA
clone size: NA
J gene: TRBJ1-2

CDR3 protein: CASGSWDTQYF
CDR3 DNA: TGTGCCAGTGGGAGCTGGGATACGCAGTATTTT
V gene: TRBV2
D gene: NA
clone size: NA
J gene: TRBJ2-3

CDR3 protein: CAEFSRVEAFF
CDR3 DNA: TGTGCAGAATTCAGTCGGGTTGAAGCTTTCTTT
V gene: TRBV30
D gene: NA
clone size: few
J gene: TRBJ1-1

CDR3 protein: CASSTLSGLNTEAFF
CDR3 DNA: TGTGCCAGCAGTACCCTATCGGGGTTGAACACTGAAGCTTTCTTT
V gene: TRBV12-3/TRBV12-4
D gene: NA
clone size: NA
J gene: TRBJ1-1

CDR3 protein: CASTPGRNNEQFF
CDR3 DNA: TGTGCCAGCACCCCGGGACGAAACAATGAGCAGTTCTTC
V gene: TRBV27
D gene: NA
clone size: NA
J gene: TRBJ2-1

CDR3 protein: CSARFDRVQETQYF
CDR3 DNA: TGCAGTGCCCGTTTCGACAGGGTTCAGGAGACCCAGTACTTC
V gene: TRBV20-1
D gene: TRBD1
clone size: NA
J gene: TRBJ2-5

CDR3 protein: CASSHLGLAGVQETQYF
CDR3 DNA: TGTGCCAGCAGCCACCTCGGACTAGCGGGGGTTCAAGAGACCCAGTACTTC
V gene: TRBV28
D gene: TRBD2
clone size: NA
J gene: TRBJ2-5

CDR3 protein: CASSFRTSGEQYF
CDR3 DNA: TGTGCCAGCAGTTTCCGGACCTCCGGCGAGCAGTACTTC
V gene: TRBV28
D gene: NA
clone size: NA
J gene: TRBJ2-7